The rows below give T cell receptor beta chains drawn from one sample of a study of beta chain features in type 1 diabetes. Assay used: immunoSEQ multiplex PCR; TCRdb lists only in-frame clones, some missing. The sample contains around 300,000 clones, about 10% of which appear only once. Input material: naive CD4+ T cells from blood. The receptors derive from a woman in her twenties or thirties in good health. CDR3s include the opening cysteine and the closing phenylalanine or tryptophan. Fields, in order: J gene, clone size, V gene, D gene, CDR3 protein, CDR3 DNA. D genes are given only for firm matches. The listing skips clone size in some rows; elsewhere it reads once, few, many or a size class.

j_gene: TRBJ2-5
abundance: -
v_gene: TRBV29-1
d_gene: TRBD1
CDR3aa: CSAKIGTGRETQYF
CDR3nt: TGCAGCGCCAAAATCGGGACAGGGAGAGAGACCCAGTACTTC

j_gene: TRBJ2-2
abundance: few
v_gene: TRBV7-7
d_gene: TRBD1
CDR3aa: CASSARQGPTGELFF
CDR3nt: TGTGCTAGCAGCGCCCGACAGGGGCCCACCGGGGAGCTGTTTTTT

j_gene: TRBJ2-1
abundance: -
v_gene: TRBV7-3
d_gene: TRBD2
CDR3aa: CASSLLAGNEQFF
CDR3nt: TGTGCCAGCAGCTTACTAGCGGGGAATGAGCAGTTCTTC

j_gene: TRBJ2-7
abundance: few
v_gene: TRBV7-9
d_gene: -
CDR3aa: CASSSQGYEQYF
CDR3nt: TGTGCCAGCAGCTCCCAGGGTTACGAGCAGTACTTC

j_gene: TRBJ2-2
abundance: -
v_gene: TRBV28
d_gene: TRBD2
CDR3aa: CASRRGLASTGELFF
CDR3nt: TGTGCCAGCAGAAGGGGACTAGCGAGCACCGGGGAGCTGTTTTTT

j_gene: TRBJ2-1
abundance: -
v_gene: TRBV11-1
d_gene: -
CDR3aa: CASRRAYNEQFF
CDR3nt: TGTGCCAGCCGGCGGGCCTACAATGAGCAGTTCTTC

j_gene: TRBJ2-7
abundance: few
v_gene: TRBV30
d_gene: TRBD2
CDR3aa: CAWAGTSGRAYEQYF
CDR3nt: TGTGCCTGGGCAGGGACTAGCGGGAGGGCGTACGAGCAGTACTTC

j_gene: TRBJ2-2
abundance: few
v_gene: TRBV28
d_gene: -
CDR3aa: CASSLGGSPTGELFF
CDR3nt: TGTGCCAGCAGTTTAGGAGGGTCCCCCACCGGGGAGCTGTTTTTT

j_gene: TRBJ2-6
abundance: few
v_gene: TRBV7-2
d_gene: TRBD1
CDR3aa: CASSLRDRSPGANVLTF
CDR3nt: TGTGCCAGCAGCCTTCGGGACAGGTCTCCCGGGGCCAACGTCCTGACTTTC

j_gene: TRBJ2-7
abundance: -
v_gene: TRBV30
d_gene: -
CDR3aa: CAWSLRVISEQYF
CDR3nt: TGTGCCTGGAGCCTGCGGGTAATCAGTGAGCAGTACTTC

j_gene: TRBJ1-4
abundance: few
v_gene: TRBV15
d_gene: TRBD1
CDR3aa: CATRHRGRDEKLFF
CDR3nt: TGTGCCACCAGGCACAGGGGGCGGGATGAAAAACTGTTTTTT

j_gene: TRBJ2-1
abundance: -
v_gene: TRBV18
d_gene: -
CDR3aa: CASSPGSGGYNEQFF
CDR3nt: TGTGCCAGCTCACCAGGTAGCGGTGGATACAATGAGCAGTTCTTC

j_gene: TRBJ2-3
abundance: -
v_gene: TRBV6-5
d_gene: -
CDR3aa: CASSYIYSPSTDTQYF
CDR3nt: TGTGCCAGCAGTTACATCTACAGCCCTAGCACAGATACGCAGTATTTT

j_gene: TRBJ2-7
abundance: -
v_gene: TRBV7-2
d_gene: TRBD2
CDR3aa: CASSFTGGPSYEQYF
CDR3nt: TGTGCCAGCAGCTTTACGGGAGGGCCGAGCTACGAGCAGTACTTC

j_gene: TRBJ2-1
abundance: -
v_gene: TRBV7-8
d_gene: TRBD1
CDR3aa: CASSLGGQGSTNEQFF
CDR3nt: TGTGCCAGCAGCTTAGGTGGACAGGGGTCTACAAATGAGCAGTTCTTC

j_gene: TRBJ2-5
abundance: -
v_gene: TRBV14
d_gene: TRBD2
CDR3aa: CASSFQGLAGETQYF
CDR3nt: TGTGCCAGCAGCTTCCAGGGACTAGCGGGGGAGACCCAGTACTTC

j_gene: TRBJ2-1
abundance: few
v_gene: TRBV4-2
d_gene: TRBD2
CDR3aa: CASSQSRGRYNEQFF
CDR3nt: TGTGCCAGCAGCCAATCGCGGGGGAGGTACAATGAGCAGTTCTTC

j_gene: TRBJ2-1
abundance: few
v_gene: TRBV5-5
d_gene: -
CDR3aa: CASSFLQNNEQFF
CDR3nt: TGTGCCAGCAGCTTTTTACAGAACAATGAGCAGTTCTTC

j_gene: TRBJ2-7
abundance: -
v_gene: TRBV6-6
d_gene: TRBD1
CDR3aa: CASSPGTATYEQYF
CDR3nt: TGTGCCAGCAGTCCAGGGACAGCCACCTACGAGCAGTACTTC

j_gene: TRBJ1-2
abundance: -
v_gene: TRBV7-2
d_gene: TRBD1
CDR3aa: CASSLTGDYGYTF
CDR3nt: TGTGCCAGCAGCCTTACAGGGGACTATGGCTACACCTTC

j_gene: TRBJ2-3
abundance: -
v_gene: TRBV18
d_gene: TRBD2
CDR3aa: CASSPRTSGTDTQYF
CDR3nt: TGTGCCAGCTCACCGAGGACTAGCGGCACAGATACGCAGTATTTT

j_gene: TRBJ2-3
abundance: -
v_gene: TRBV15
d_gene: -
CDR3aa: CATSPRLITDTQYF
CDR3nt: TGTGCCACCAGCCCCCGGTTGATCACAGATACGCAGTATTTT

j_gene: TRBJ2-7
abundance: -
v_gene: TRBV7-2
d_gene: -
CDR3aa: CASSPRRQDYEQYF
CDR3nt: TGTGCCAGCAGCCCCCGTCGCCAGGACTACGAGCAGTACTTC

j_gene: TRBJ1-5
abundance: -
v_gene: TRBV25-1
d_gene: TRBD1
CDR3aa: CASSESGQGNQPQHF
CDR3nt: TGTGCCAGCAGTGAATCAGGACAGGGGAATCAGCCCCAGCATTTT

j_gene: TRBJ2-1
abundance: -
v_gene: TRBV4-3
d_gene: TRBD2
CDR3aa: CASSQVGGRANEQFF
CDR3nt: TGCGCCAGCAGCCAAGTCGGCGGGAGGGCGAATGAGCAGTTCTTC

j_gene: TRBJ2-7
abundance: -
v_gene: TRBV5-6
d_gene: TRBD1
CDR3aa: CASRLGQSGYEQYF
CDR3nt: TGTGCCAGCAGGCTGGGACAGTCTGGGTACGAGCAGTACTTC

j_gene: TRBJ2-2
abundance: -
v_gene: TRBV18
d_gene: TRBD2
CDR3aa: CASSPSGSSRELFF
CDR3nt: TGTGCCAGCTCACCTAGCGGGAGCAGTAGGGAGCTGTTTTTT

j_gene: TRBJ1-4
abundance: few
v_gene: TRBV19
d_gene: -
CDR3aa: CASSISATNEKLFF
CDR3nt: TGTGCCAGTAGTATTTCGGCAACTAATGAAAAACTGTTTTTT

j_gene: TRBJ2-1
abundance: -
v_gene: TRBV30
d_gene: -
CDR3aa: CAWNPGQPGNEQFF
CDR3nt: TGTGCCTGGAACCCGGGACAACCTGGTAATGAGCAGTTCTTC

j_gene: TRBJ1-2
abundance: -
v_gene: TRBV7-2
d_gene: TRBD1
CDR3aa: CASSLEPTGADGYTF
CDR3nt: TGTGCCAGCAGCTTAGAGCCGACAGGGGCGGATGGCTACACCTTC

j_gene: TRBJ2-7
abundance: few
v_gene: TRBV9
d_gene: -
CDR3aa: CASSQQGLTCEQYF
CDR3nt: TGTGCCAGCAGCCAACAGGGTCTCACGTGTGAGCAGTACTTC

j_gene: TRBJ2-1
abundance: -
v_gene: TRBV6-6
d_gene: -
CDR3aa: CASSPFGYNEQFF
CDR3nt: TGTGCCAGCAGTCCTTTCGGCTACAATGAGCAGTTCTTC

j_gene: TRBJ2-3
abundance: few
v_gene: TRBV27
d_gene: -
CDR3aa: CASSLIDSTFTDTQYF
CDR3nt: TGTGCCAGCAGTTTGATTGACAGCACGTTTACAGATACGCAGTATTTT

j_gene: TRBJ2-7
abundance: -
v_gene: TRBV5-5
d_gene: TRBD1
CDR3aa: CASSAGQAYEQYF
CDR3nt: TGTGCCAGCAGCGCAGGACAGGCCTACGAGCAGTACTTC

j_gene: TRBJ2-7
abundance: -
v_gene: TRBV28
d_gene: -
CDR3aa: CASSFISGSVDEQYF
CDR3nt: TGTGCCAGCAGTTTTATAAGCGGTTCAGTCGACGAGCAGTACTTC

j_gene: TRBJ1-2
abundance: few
v_gene: TRBV7-9
d_gene: -
CDR3aa: CASSIRHSYTF
CDR3nt: TGTGCCAGCAGCATTCGTCACTCCTACACCTTC

j_gene: TRBJ1-4
abundance: -
v_gene: TRBV2
d_gene: TRBD1
CDR3aa: CASRKQGMINEKLFF
CDR3nt: TGTGCCAGCAGGAAACAGGGGATGATTAATGAAAAACTGTTTTTT

j_gene: TRBJ2-1
abundance: -
v_gene: TRBV6-5
d_gene: TRBD2
CDR3aa: CASKESGMAYNEQFF
CDR3nt: TGTGCCAGCAAGGAGAGCGGGATGGCCTACAATGAGCAGTTCTTC

j_gene: TRBJ1-1
abundance: -
v_gene: TRBV28
d_gene: -
CDR3aa: CASTTGMNTEAFF
CDR3nt: TGTGCCAGCACAACAGGGATGAACACTGAAGCTTTCTTT

j_gene: TRBJ2-7
abundance: -
v_gene: TRBV6-5
d_gene: -
CDR3aa: CASSYSIGYEQYF
CDR3nt: TGTGCCAGCAGTTACTCGATCGGCTACGAGCAGTACTTC

j_gene: TRBJ2-7
abundance: -
v_gene: TRBV25-1
d_gene: TRBD2
CDR3aa: CASSSTGGSSYEQYF
CDR3nt: TGTGCCAGCAGTAGCACGGGAGGATCTTCCTACGAGCAGTACTTC

j_gene: TRBJ2-5
abundance: -
v_gene: TRBV27
d_gene: TRBD1
CDR3aa: CASSLGRGFKTQYF
CDR3nt: TGTGCCAGCAGTTTGGGCAGGGGGTTTAAGACCCAGTACTTC

j_gene: TRBJ2-7
abundance: -
v_gene: TRBV18
d_gene: -
CDR3aa: CASSLNRESYEQYF
CDR3nt: TGTGCCAGCTCATTAAACAGGGAATCCTACGAGCAGTACTTC

j_gene: TRBJ1-1
abundance: -
v_gene: TRBV7-9
d_gene: -
CDR3aa: CASSQTSNTEAFF
CDR3nt: TGTGCCAGCAGCCAAACATCGAACACTGAAGCTTTCTTT

j_gene: TRBJ1-1
abundance: once
v_gene: TRBV2
d_gene: TRBD1
CDR3aa: CASLQGADTEAFF
CDR3nt: TGTGCCAGCCTACAGGGGGCCGACACTGAAGCTTTCTTT

j_gene: TRBJ1-3
abundance: -
v_gene: TRBV29-1
d_gene: TRBD1
CDR3aa: CSVRQGEAGNTIYF
CDR3nt: TGCAGCGTGAGACAGGGAGAAGCTGGAAACACCATATATTTT

j_gene: TRBJ2-7
abundance: -
v_gene: TRBV6-6
d_gene: -
CDR3aa: CASSAEAYEQYF
CDR3nt: TGTGCCAGCAGTGCGGAGGCCTACGAGCAGTACTTC

j_gene: TRBJ1-1
abundance: few
v_gene: TRBV4-3
d_gene: TRBD1
CDR3aa: CASSPGRQGADEAEAFF
CDR3nt: TGCGCCAGCAGCCCAGGGCGACAGGGGGCAGACGAGGCTGAAGCTTTCTTT

j_gene: TRBJ1-1
abundance: few
v_gene: TRBV29-1
d_gene: -
CDR3aa: CSSRAFGTEAFF
CDR3nt: TGCAGCTCGCGGGCCTTTGGGACTGAAGCTTTCTTT

j_gene: TRBJ1-2
abundance: -
v_gene: TRBV5-1
d_gene: -
CDR3aa: CASSPQGGYGYTF
CDR3nt: TGCGCCAGCAGCCCACAGGGTGGCTATGGCTACACCTTC

j_gene: TRBJ1-2
abundance: -
v_gene: TRBV4-2
d_gene: -
CDR3aa: CASSQDTGEGYTF
CDR3nt: TGTGCCAGCAGCCAAGACACTGGTGAGGGCTACACCTTC

j_gene: TRBJ2-5
abundance: few
v_gene: TRBV6-5
d_gene: TRBD2
CDR3aa: CASSYSGILAEETQYF
CDR3nt: TGTGCCAGCAGTTACTCAGGGATACTAGCGGAAGAGACCCAGTACTTC

j_gene: TRBJ2-7
abundance: few
v_gene: TRBV6-6
d_gene: TRBD1
CDR3aa: CASSSGTGGVYEQYF
CDR3nt: TGTGCCAGCAGCTCGGGGACAGGGGGAGTTTACGAGCAGTACTTC

j_gene: TRBJ1-1
abundance: few
v_gene: TRBV15
d_gene: TRBD1
CDR3aa: CATSRGQGESTEAFF
CDR3nt: TGTGCCACCAGCAGAGGACAGGGGGAGAGCACTGAAGCTTTCTTT